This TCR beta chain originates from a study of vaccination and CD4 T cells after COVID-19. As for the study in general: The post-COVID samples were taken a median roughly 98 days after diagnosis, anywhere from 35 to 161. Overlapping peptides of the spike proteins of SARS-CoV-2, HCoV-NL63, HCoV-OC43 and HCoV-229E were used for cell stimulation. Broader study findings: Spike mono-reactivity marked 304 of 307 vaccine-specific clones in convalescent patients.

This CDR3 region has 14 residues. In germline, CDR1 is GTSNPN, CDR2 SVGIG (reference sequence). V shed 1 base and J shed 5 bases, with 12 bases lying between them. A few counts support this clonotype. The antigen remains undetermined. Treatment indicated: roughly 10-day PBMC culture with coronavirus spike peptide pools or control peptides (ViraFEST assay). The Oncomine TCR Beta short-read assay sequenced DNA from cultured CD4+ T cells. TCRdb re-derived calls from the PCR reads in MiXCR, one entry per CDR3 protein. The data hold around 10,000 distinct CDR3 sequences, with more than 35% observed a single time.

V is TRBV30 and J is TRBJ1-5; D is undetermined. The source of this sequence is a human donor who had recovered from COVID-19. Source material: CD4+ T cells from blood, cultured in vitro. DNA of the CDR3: TGTGCCTGGAGTGAGGACGGCAGGTATCAGCCCCAGCATTTT. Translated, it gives CAWSEDGRYQPQHF.